There are a few counts of the clone carrying this T cell receptor beta chain. Its antigen is currently unknown. The data stem from a study of T-cell memory formation after mild COVID-19. Study-level points and caveats: Within pre-infection memory, some responding clones were found, suggesting cross-reactive memory joined.

There are 11 residues in the CDR3. CDR1 is SNHLY and CDR2 is FYNNEI in the germline V gene. The V and J ends lost 9 bases and 0 bases respectively, with 5 bases between them. TCRdb reprocessed the 5' RACE reads via MiXCR and lists one record per CDR3 protein. The sample consists of about 350,000 distinct CDR3 sequences, roughly 13% of them appearing once. Sequencing used PBMCs or a T cell subset sorted from them (not recorded which). The V call is TRBV2, the J call TRBJ1-2, with no clear D. The receptor comes from a young man who had mild COVID-19 (a few samples of this study predate the infection). Cell type and time point are not known. CDR3 sequence (DNA): TGTGCCAGACAGCCTAACTATGGCTACACCTTC. Translated, it gives CARQPNYGYTF.